The 22 T cell receptor beta chains presented below share a single source sample, sequenced in a study of cytomegalovirus exposure and HLA in healthy donors. PCR amplification relied on 60 Vbeta primers (plus 13 Jbeta primers). Measured with immunoSEQ multiplex PCR; TCRdb has only the in-frame clones, and not every one. The profile shows 60,000 to 85,000 clones, about 70% of them singletons. The source material was PBMCs. The receptors derive from a male donor in good health and CMV-seropositive.

A remark on this clone: Germline is not matched at one junction end, which may reflect a read error. The chain combines TRBV7-9 with TRBJ2-5; no firm D call. This CDR3 has 15 amino acids. Germline V gives CDR1 SEHNR, CDR2 FQNEAQ (reference sequence). The CDR3 bases are TGTTCCAGCAGCCCGACGACACCGTTCCAAGAGACCCAGTACTTC. Translating it yields CSSSPTTPFQETQYF.

The V gene is TRBV18, the J gene TRBJ2-7; 11 nucleotides agree with TRBD1. The germline V gene encodes CDR1 KGHSH and CDR2 LQKENI. This CDR3 is 14 amino acids long. V trimming: 3 bases; J trimming: 9 bases; junction bases outside the gene matches: 7. CDR3 region: CASSPGTGGNRQYF. The CDR3 region has the DNA TGTGCCAGCTCACCCGGGACAGGGGGAAATCGGCAGTACTTC.

In its sample, this clone was seen once. This chain uses TRBV11-2 with TRBJ1-4; 8 bases are a match to TRBD1. V was pared by 6 bases and J by 6 bases, with 12 bases of the junction left unmatched. Germline-derived CDR1 and CDR2 are SGHAT and FQNNGV. The CDR3 totals 16 residues. DNA for the CDR3: TGTGCCAGCAGTTCTTATCAGGGGGCGGATGATGAAAAACTGTTTTTT. As protein: CASSSYQGADDEKLFF.

J is TRBJ1-1 and V is TRBV7-9; the D is unclear. V was trimmed by 5 bases and J by 2 bases, leaving 12 bases between them. This CDR3 is 14 amino acids long. Germline CDR1 is SEHNR and CDR2 is FQNEAQ (reference sequence). CDR3 in amino acids: CASSDPAGNTEAFF. The CDR3 DNA reads as TGTGCCAGCAGCGACCCCGCGGGAAACACTGAAGCTTTCTTT.

Written as DNA, the CDR3 is TGTGCCAGCAGCTTAGGGGGGGGCGGCTATCAGCCCCAGCATTTT. It yields the protein CASSLGGGGYQPQHF. The chain links TRBV5-6 to TRBJ1-5; D perhaps matches TRBD1 (6 bases). V lost 2 bases and J 5 bases, leaving 14 bases between the germline ends. The CDR3 extends over 15 amino acids. CDR1 and CDR2 (germline): SGHDT, YYEEEE.

The chain has TRBV21-1 and TRBJ1-1; no check of the table's D call, TRBD1, against the DNA was made. TRBV21-1 is deemed a pseudogene. The CDR3 is 17 residues long. This CDR3 reads CASSKPPLPLGDTEAFF. In DNA form, the CDR3 reads TGTGCCAGCAGCAAACCGCCTCTCCCCCTAGGGGACACTGAAGCTTTCTTT.

This clone has more than one count but fewer than ten. Other nucleotide sequences in the sample specify the same CDR3. The chain is built from TRBV11-2 and TRBJ1-1; weak D call: TRBD1 (5 bases). CDR3 length equals 14 residues. Between the trimmed V and J ends, which lost 1 base and 1 base, there was a span of 7 bases. Germline-derived CDR1 and CDR2 are SGHAT and FQNNGV. In DNA form, the CDR3 reads TGTGCCAGCAGCTTAGGCCAGGGGAACACTGAAGCTTTCTTT. Translation gives CASSLGQGNTEAFF.

In nucleotides, the CDR3 is TGTGCCAGCAGCGTGGGGGGACTAGCGGGATTGTCGAGTTACGAGCAGTACTTC. Protein sequence: CASSVGGLAGLSSYEQYF. The rearrangement uses TRBV9 and TRBJ2-7, with 13 bases matching TRBD2. Germline lookup yields CDR1 SGDLS and CDR2 YYNGEE. CDR3 size: 18 residues. Losses at the gene ends were 2 bases for V and 4 bases for J; bases not matched to a gene: 12.

V and J are TRBV12-5 and TRBJ1-1, with 9 bases aligning to TRBD1. This CDR3 comprises 14 residues. The V segment lost 6 bases and the J segment 4 bases; nucleotides outside the gene matches: 6. Germline lookup yields CDR1 LGHNT and CDR2 FRNRAP. CDR3 region: CASGTDRGGTEAFF. The CDR3 DNA reads as TGTGCTAGTGGGACGGACAGGGGTGGCACTGAAGCTTTCTTT.

The J gene is TRBJ2-1, the V gene TRBV11-3, with D unresolved. V was clipped by 1 base and J by 0 bases, with 7 bases between them. CDR3 length: 15 residues. From germline, CDR1 is SGHNT and CDR2 YENEEA. Here the CDR3 DNA reads TGTGCCAGCAGCTTAGGGGCTTACTCCTACAATGAGCAGTTCTTC. This sequence encodes CASSLGAYSYNEQFF.

The chain employs TRBV28 and TRBJ1-6; 9 bases fit TRBD1. V dropped 5 bases and J dropped 6; count of bases not matched to a gene: 11. The CDR3 is made up of 17 amino acids. In germline, CDR1 is MDHEN, CDR2 SYDVKM. The CDR3 reads CASSPPSGTGINSPLHF. CDR3 nucleotides: TGTGCCAGCAGTCCACCGTCCGGGACAGGGATTAATTCACCCCTCCACTTT.

A word on this clone: In the same sample, other DNA sequences code for this CDR3. This chain joins TRBV18 and TRBJ2-7; D unresolved. V was trimmed by 6 bases and J by 0 bases, leaving 3 bases between them. CDR3 length equals 11 residues. Germline loops: CDR1 KGHSH, CDR2 LQKENI. CDR3 bases: TGTGCCAGCTCTTACTCCTACGAGCAGTACTTC. This sequence encodes CASSYSYEQYF. The variable domain in full, completed from reference TRBV18 and TRBJ2-7, reads NAGVMQNPRHLVRRRGQEARLRCSPMKGHSHVYWYRQLPEEGLKFMVYLQKENIIDESGMPKERFSAEFPKEGPSILRIQQVVRGDSAAYFCASSYSYEQYFGPGTRLTVT.

Notes on this clone: In the same sample, other DNA sequences code for this CDR3. The J gene is TRBJ2-2, the V gene TRBV15; D may be TRBD1 (5 bases). In germline, CDR1 is LNHNV, CDR2 YYDKDF (reference sequence). V was clipped by 0 bases and J by 7 bases, with 6 bases between them. There are 13 residues in the CDR3. CDR3 sequence (DNA): TGTGCCACCAGCAGAGACAGGGTCGGGGAGCTGTTTTTT. Amino acid sequence: CATSRDRVGELFF.

This clone has only one observation. The chain carries TRBV30 and TRBJ2-3; D remains unclear. The CDR3 consists of 13 residues. Germline-derived CDR1 and CDR2 are GTSNPN and SVGIG (reference sequence). V was clipped by 1 base and J by 4 bases, with 9 bases between them. Here the CDR3 reads CAWSGLAADTQYF. The CDR3 DNA sequence: TGTGCCTGGAGTGGGTTGGCGGCAGATACGCAGTATTTT.

The rearrangement uses TRBV19 and TRBJ2-6; TRBD1 is a possible D gene (6 bases). Germline V gives CDR1 LNHDA, CDR2 SQIVND (reference sequence). The CDR3 is 15 amino acids. The ends were cut back, 7 bases at V and 2 bases at J, with 12 bases in the middle. This chain's CDR3 is CASTDRGTGANVLTF. In nucleotides, the CDR3 is TGTGCCAGTACCGATAGGGGGACTGGGGCCAACGTCCTGACTTTC.

The gene calls are TRBV19 and TRBJ2-4; D is possibly TRBD1 (5 bases). The CDR3 spans 13 residues. Looked up from germline, CDR1 is LNHDA and CDR2 is SQIVND (reference sequence). Deletions cut 3 bases from V and 8 bases from J, with 11 bases between. The CDR3 sequence: CASSIRVRDIQYF. The DNA of the CDR3 is TGTGCCAGTAGTATCAGGGTACGAGACATTCAGTACTTC.

The V and J genes are TRBV5-5 and TRBJ2-3, with D maybe TRBD2 (6 bases). The CDR3 covers 15 residues. CDR1 and CDR2 from the germline V gene are SGHKS and YYEKEE (reference sequence). The V end was cut by 3 bases, the J end by 0 bases, with 11 bases between. The CDR3, as DNA: TGTGCCAGCAGCTGGGGCGGGACCAGCACAGATACGCAGTATTTT. Protein sequence: CASSWGGTSTDTQYF.

The chain links TRBV9 to TRBJ2-5; 8 positions match TRBD1. V shed 3 bases, J shed 6 bases, and the junction held 10 bases outside the gene matches. CDR3 length: 15 amino acids. Germline V CDR1 and CDR2: SGDLS, YYNGEE. The CDR3 protein is CASSGTQGAQKTQYF. In DNA form, the CDR3 reads TGTGCCAGCAGCGGAACTCAGGGGGCGCAGAAGACCCAGTACTTC.

The chain uses TRBV2 and TRBJ2-3; the D is unclear. The length of the CDR3 is 14 residues. V was pared by 7 bases and J by 0 bases, with 11 bases between. CDR1 SNHLY and CDR2 FYNNEI come from the germline V gene. CDR3 sequence (DNA): TGTGCCAGCAACCGGAGAGCAAGCACAGATACGCAGTATTTT. This gives the protein CASNRRASTDTQYF.

The chain couples TRBV11-2 to TRBJ1-2; 11 bases fit TRBD1. Germline V gene sequence: CDR1 SGHAT, CDR2 FQNNGV. V dropped 5 bases and J dropped 8; count of bases not matched to a gene: 7. The CDR3 totals 14 residues. Here the CDR3 reads CASSRGQGAWGYTF. For the CDR3, the DNA is TGTGCCAGCAGCCGAGGACAGGGGGCCTGGGGCTACACCTTC.

This clone was recorded once. The chain has TRBV5-4 and TRBJ2-7, with TRBD1 identical over 11 bases. The CDR3 consists of 16 residues. Germline assignment: CDR1 SGHNT and CDR2 YYREEE (reference sequence). The V and J ends lost 3 bases and 3 bases, in that order; junction bases with no gene match: 8. The CDR3 loop reads CASSSGQGDPYYEQYF. The CDR3 DNA reads as TGTGCCAGCAGCTCGGGACAGGGGGACCCTTACTACGAGCAGTACTTC.

The CDR3 protein is CASSSGGKNYEQYF. For the CDR3, the DNA is TGTGCCAGCAGCTCAGGCGGGAAGAACTACGAGCAGTACTTC. The chain has TRBV7-2 and TRBJ2-7, with D tentatively TRBD2 (6 bases). V lost 4 bases and J 3 bases, leaving 13 bases between the germline ends. The CDR3 covers 14 residues. Germline values: CDR1 SGHTA, CDR2 FQGNSA. Variable domain in full (rest from reference TRBV7-2 and TRBJ2-7): GAGVSQSPSNKVTEKGKDVELRCDPISGHTALYWYRQSLGQGLEFLIYFQGNSAPDKSGLPSDRFSAERTGGSVSTLTIQRTQQEDSAVYLCASSSGGKNYEQYFGPGTRLTVT.